The present TCR beta chain was sequenced within a study of T cell repertoires in ileal Crohn's disease. In the study overall: All patients had surgery for stricturing (about 60%) or penetrating (approximately 39%) disease.

Described time point: neoterminal ileum biopsy at postoperative endoscopy, about 6 months after surgery. The CDR3 sequence is 17 residues long. Germline-derived CDR1 and CDR2 are SGHNT and YYREEE (reference sequence). Trimming cost V 4 bases and J 0 bases; bases outside gene matches: 6. Method: immunoSEQ multiplex PCR; TCRdb's copy keeps in-frame clones and lacks some. Of about 62,000 clones in the sample, approximately 88% were seen once. The receptor's source is an adult with Crohn's disease. Sequenced: ileal tissue. The chain has TRBV5-4 and TRBJ1-6; 8 bases line up with TRBD1. CDR3 nucleotides: TGTGCCAGCAGCCCCGGGACAGGAAGCTCCTATAATTCACCCCTCCACTTT. Translating it yields CASSPGTGSSYNSPLHF.